This passage covers 29 T cell receptor beta chains from one sample sequenced in a study of blood T cell repertoires in COVID-19. Profiled with immunoSEQ multiplex PCR; TCRdb holds only in-frame clones, not every one. The repertoire holds about 100,000 clones, with 75% to 95% as singletons. The sequenced material came from peripheral blood. These receptors originate from a man younger than 30 with acute or convalescent COVID-19.

This chain links TRBV10-3 with TRBJ2-7; 8 bases match TRBD1. The junction had 3 bases not matched to a gene; V was cut back by 4 bases and J by 4 bases. The V gene's germline CDR1 is ENHRY and CDR2 SYGVKD. The CDR3 extends over 13 amino acids. The CDR3 is CAISGQGNYEQYF. CDR3 bases: TGTGCCATCAGTGGACAGGGGAATTACGAGCAGTACTTC.

V gene TRBV5-4 combines with J gene TRBJ2-7, with TRBD1 matching 7 bases. V shed 5 bases, J shed 2 bases, and the junction held 10 bases outside the gene matches. Looked up from germline, CDR1 is SGHNT and CDR2 is YYREEE (reference sequence). The CDR3 extends over 15 amino acids. CDR3 amino acids: CASSSPTGNAYEQYF. DNA of the CDR3: TGTGCCAGCAGTTCGCCGACAGGGAATGCCTACGAGCAGTACTTC.

This sequence joins TRBV6-5 and TRBJ2-3; D is undetermined. The V end was cut by 3 bases, the J end by 2 bases, with 6 bases between. This CDR3 comprises 13 residues. In germline, CDR1 is MNHEY, CDR2 SVGAGI. CDR3 coding DNA: TGTGCCAGCAGTTATTACTTCACAGATACGCAGTATTTT. It is translated as CASSYYFTDTQYF.

The chain is built from TRBV6-5 and TRBJ2-7; 9 bases agree with TRBD1. Losses at the gene ends were 4 bases for V and 1 base for J; bases not matched to a gene: 5. The germline gives CDR1 MNHEY, CDR2 SVGAGI. This CDR3 region has 15 residues. In nucleotides, the CDR3 is TGTGCCAGCAGTTGGCGGGACAGGGCTTCCTACGAGCAGTACTTC. It yields the protein CASSWRDRASYEQYF.

Here the CDR3 reads CSASGGAGYTF. CDR3 DNA: TGCAGTGCGAGCGGGGGAGCGGGCTACACCTTC. The chain joins TRBV20-1 to TRBJ1-2; maybe TRBD1 (5 bases). The CDR3 is made up of 11 amino acids. Trimming pared 6 bases from V and 8 bases from J, leaving 13 bases between. The germline V gene has CDR1 DFQATT and CDR2 SNEGSKA (reference sequence).

This clone has just one count. The V gene is TRBV4-1, the J gene TRBJ1-1; 11 bases line up with TRBD1. Germline V gene sequence: CDR1 MGHRA, CDR2 YSYEKL. The CDR3 length is 18 residues. The V gene end was trimmed by 5 bases and the J gene end by 6 bases; junction bases not matched to a gene: 17. CDR3 region: CASSSLPGTGGPAPEAFF. CDR3 coding DNA: TGCGCCAGCAGCTCGTTGCCCGGGACAGGGGGACCGGCACCTGAAGCTTTCTTT.

J is TRBJ1-2 and V is TRBV21-1; TRBD1, as called in the table, went unchecked against the DNA. TRBV21-1 is an annotated pseudogene. The CDR3 consists of 14 residues. This CDR3 is CASSKIQEQNGYTF. In nucleotides, the CDR3 is TGTGCCAGCAGCAAAATCCAGGAACAGAATGGCTACACCTTC.

The J gene is TRBJ1-2, the V gene TRBV6-5, with 7 bases aligning to TRBD1. Losses at the gene ends were 2 bases for V and 5 bases for J; bases not matched to a gene: 5. Germline-derived CDR1 and CDR2 are MNHEY and SVGAGI. The CDR3 has 14 amino acids. CDR3 region: CASSYDRAVYGYTF. The DNA for the CDR3 is TGTGCCAGCAGTTACGACAGGGCCGTATATGGCTACACCTTC.

The rearrangement links TRBV5-4 to TRBJ2-3; 8 positions match TRBD2. The CDR3 contains 14 residues. With V trimmed by 5 bases and J by 3 bases, 5 bases remained unmatched. Germline-derived CDR1 and CDR2 are SGHNT and YYREEE (reference sequence). This CDR3 reads CASSTGGPTDTQYF. DNA of the CDR3: TGTGCCAGCAGTACGGGGGGGCCAACAGATACGCAGTATTTT.

The chain couples TRBV19 to TRBJ1-4, with 7 positions matching TRBD1. The V gene end was trimmed by 6 bases and the J gene end by 3 bases; junction bases not matched to a gene: 10. Looked up from germline, CDR1 is LNHDA and CDR2 is SQIVND (reference sequence). CDR3 size: 16 residues. The DNA for the CDR3 is TGTGCCAGTAGCCTCCAAACAGGGGAATCTAATGAAAAACTGTTTTTT. Protein sequence: CASSLQTGESNEKLFF.

Points on this clone: Other DNA sequences in the sample encode the same CDR3. The CDR3 region has the DNA TGTGCCAGTAGTATCGGACTAGCGGGAGGGGATGAGCAGTTCTTC. Translation: CASSIGLAGGDEQFF. The chain uses TRBV19 and TRBJ2-1, with 15 nucleotides matching TRBD2. The CDR3 has 15 residues. J was trimmed by 8 bases and V by 3 bases; bases with no gene match: 2. Germline CDR1 is LNHDA and CDR2 is SQIVND (reference sequence).

This CDR3 reads CAWRGSGGGTEAFF. The CDR3 nucleotides are TGTGCCTGGAGGGGCAGCGGGGGAGGCACTGAAGCTTTCTTT. This chain uses TRBV30 with TRBJ1-1; tentatively, D is TRBD1 (5 bases). V shed 3 bases and J shed 4 bases, with 15 bases lying between them. CDR1 and CDR2 from the germline V gene are GTSNPN and SVGIG (reference sequence). The CDR3 extends over 14 amino acids.

V usage is TRBV19 and J usage is TRBJ1-4; 12 nucleotides match TRBD1. This CDR3 spans 17 amino acids. Germline CDR1 and CDR2: LNHDA and SQIVND (reference sequence). V was pared by 3 bases and J by 4 bases, with 6 bases of the junction left unmatched. The CDR3 loop reads CASSIGTGGQSNEKLFF. The CDR3 nucleotides are TGTGCCAGTAGTATCGGGACAGGGGGCCAGAGTAATGAAAAACTGTTTTTT.

V is TRBV9 and J is TRBJ1-2, with D perhaps matching TRBD1 (5 bases). The CDR3 is 15 residues long. V lost 0 bases to trimming and J lost 0 bases, with 9 bases between them. CDR1 and CDR2 (germline): SGDLS, YYNGEE. The CDR3 nucleotides read TGTGCCAGCAGCGTAGAGTCGGGGGCTAACTATGGCTACACCTTC. Protein: CASSVESGANYGYTF.

This chain connects TRBV4-1 to TRBJ2-1, with D tentatively TRBD1 (6 bases). Germline CDR1 and CDR2: MGHRA and YSYEKL. Trimming cost V 5 bases and J 2 bases, with 19 bases left between them. The CDR3 is 17 residues long. The DNA for the CDR3 is TGCGCCAGCAGCTTTCCGCCACAGGGAGTTACCTACAATGAGCAGTTCTTC. This codes for CASSFPPQGVTYNEQFF.

This chain uses TRBV5-1 with TRBJ2-1, with 8 bases lining up with TRBD1. The CDR3 length is 14 residues. The germline CDR1 and CDR2 sequences are SGHRS and YFSETQ. The V segment lost 5 bases and the J segment 9 bases; nucleotides outside the gene matches: 10. For the CDR3, the DNA is TGCGCCAGCAGTCAAGGACAGGGTTTTGGTGAGCAGTTCTTC. It specifies CASSQGQGFGEQFF. The full variable domain, completed using reference TRBV5-1 and TRBJ2-1, is KAGVTQTPRYLIKTRGQQVTLSCSPISGHRSVSWYQQTPGQGLQFLFEYFSETQRNKGNFPGRFSGRQFSNSRSEMNVSTLELGDSALYLCASSQGQGFGEQFFGPGTRLTVL.

V usage is TRBV7-2 and J usage is TRBJ1-3; D call uncertain. Germline-derived CDR1 and CDR2 are SGHTA and FQGNSA. The CDR3 has 15 residues. With 4 bases removed from V and 0 bases from J, the gap between germline ends came to 10 bases. The CDR3 nucleotides read TGTGCCAGCAGCTATACAGATGCCTCTGGAAACACCATATATTTT. It specifies CASSYTDASGNTIYF.

The CDR3 loop is CASSQRGWGGDTGELFF. CDR3 DNA sequence: TGTGCCAGCAGCCAACGGGGATGGGGGGGCGACACCGGGGAGCTGTTTTTT. The V gene is TRBV3-1 (or the pseudogene TRBV3-2), the J gene TRBJ2-2; tentatively, D is TRBD2 (7 bases). This CDR3 is built from 17 residues. Trimming removed 2 bases from V and 3 bases from J, with 16 bases in between. Germline V gene lookup returns CDR1 LGHDT and CDR2 YNNKEL (reference sequence).

CDR3 DNA sequence: TGTGCCACCAGTGACGCAGGGGAAGGAGACACCGGGGAGCTGTTTTTT. Protein product: CATSDAGEGDTGELFF. The V gene is TRBV24-1, the J gene TRBJ2-2; possible D gene TRBD1, 6 bases. This CDR3 comprises 16 residues. The germline V gene has CDR1 KGHDR and CDR2 SFDVKD. V lost 4 bases to trimming and J lost 3 bases, with 14 bases between them.

The CDR3 reads CASSVGGVLHSGTGELFF. The CDR3 DNA follows: TGTGCCAGCAGCGTTGGGGGGGTCCTCCACTCGGGGACCGGGGAGCTGTTTTTT. The chain has TRBV9 and TRBJ2-2; 7 bases map to TRBD2. The CDR3 is made up of 18 amino acids. V trimming: 2 bases; J trimming: 5 bases; junction bases outside the gene matches: 15. Germline V lookup: CDR1 SGDLS, CDR2 YYNGEE.

The CDR3 region is CASSLDLLFSRGENTGELFF. DNA of the CDR3: TGCGCCAGCAGCTTGGACCTCCTCTTCAGCCGGGGGGAGAACACCGGGGAGCTGTTTTTT. This chain connects TRBV5-1 to TRBJ2-2, with 7 bases identical to TRBD2. The germline CDR1 and CDR2 sequences are SGHRS and YFSETQ. J lost 1 base, V lost 0 bases, and 15 bases had no gene match. The CDR3 contains 20 residues.

The V call is TRBV5-1, the J call TRBJ1-1; 12 bases are a match to TRBD1. The V gene's germline CDR1 is SGHRS and CDR2 YFSETQ. V lost 4 bases and J lost 4; bases outside the gene matches: 8. The CDR3 runs to 16 residues. The CDR3 nucleotides read TGCGCCAGCAGCACCACCGGGACAGGGGGCCTCACTGAAGCTTTCTTT. Protein: CASSTTGTGGLTEAFF.

The chain carries TRBV10-2 and TRBJ1-6, with 9 bases that match TRBD1. Trimming took 8 bases from V and 9 from J; bases not matched to a gene: 8. This CDR3 is 14 amino acids long. Germline values: CDR1 WSHSY, CDR2 SAAADI. The CDR3 bases are TGCGCCAGCCACGCGGGACAGGGAAGTTCACCCCTCCACTTT. It is translated as CASHAGQGSSPLHF.

This clone was counted a single time. This chain joins TRBV6-1 and TRBJ1-5; D is perhaps TRBD1 (5 bases). CDR1 and CDR2 from the germline V gene are MNHNS and SASEGT. Trimming took 3 bases from V and 0 from J, leaving 15 bases between them. This CDR3 region has 17 residues. CDR3 nucleotides: TGTGCCAGCAGTGATGGGGCTGGCAGGGATAGCAATCAGCCCCAGCATTTT. Translation gives CASSDGAGRDSNQPQHF.

This chain uses TRBV6-5 with TRBJ1-2; 8 bases are shared with TRBD1. J gave up 4 bases and V 1 base, and 8 bases lay outside the gene matches. Germline V gene data show CDR1 as MNHEY and CDR2 as SVGAGI. The CDR3 loop spans 16 amino acids. CDR3 amino acids: CASSYFLAGGAYGYTF. The CDR3 DNA is TGTGCCAGCAGTTACTTCTTGGCAGGGGGCGCCTATGGCTACACCTTC.

The chain couples TRBV14 to TRBJ2-7; 12 bases match TRBD2. The germline V gene encodes CDR1 SGHDN and CDR2 FVKESK. V lost 4 bases to trimming and J lost 3 bases; unmatched junction nucleotides: 4. The CDR3 spans 15 residues. CDR3 sequence reads: CASSLLGLAGYEQYF. In DNA form, the CDR3 reads TGTGCCAGCAGCCTATTGGGACTAGCGGGCTACGAGCAGTACTTC.

V and J are TRBV6-5 and TRBJ1-4; 7 bases are shared with TRBD1. This CDR3 has 14 residues. With V trimmed by 6 bases and J by 4 bases, 5 bases remained unmatched. CDR1 is MNHEY, CDR2 SVGAGI, per germline. In DNA, the CDR3 is TGTGCCAGCAGAGCAGGGGGAGGTAATGAAAAACTGTTTTTT. Translation: CASRAGGGNEKLFF.

This chain links TRBV27 with TRBJ2-4; 15 bases are a match to TRBD2. CDR1 is MNHEY, CDR2 SMNVEV, per germline (reference sequence). This CDR3 has 22 residues. With V trimmed by 5 bases and J by 0 bases, 17 bases remained unmatched. CDR3 amino acids: CASSPTRGSGLAGGLAKNIQYF. CDR3 bases: TGTGCCAGCAGTCCCACAAGGGGCTCGGGACTAGCGGGAGGCTTAGCCAAAAACATTCAGTACTTC.

The chain employs TRBV25-1 and TRBJ1-2; D gene unclear. Germline CDR1 MGHDK, CDR2 SYGVNS. V dropped 3 bases and J dropped 4 bases, with 6 bases sitting between them. The CDR3 covers 12 residues. CDR3 coding DNA: TGTGCCAGCAGTGATTCTAGCTATGGCTACACCTTC. It translates to CASSDSSYGYTF.